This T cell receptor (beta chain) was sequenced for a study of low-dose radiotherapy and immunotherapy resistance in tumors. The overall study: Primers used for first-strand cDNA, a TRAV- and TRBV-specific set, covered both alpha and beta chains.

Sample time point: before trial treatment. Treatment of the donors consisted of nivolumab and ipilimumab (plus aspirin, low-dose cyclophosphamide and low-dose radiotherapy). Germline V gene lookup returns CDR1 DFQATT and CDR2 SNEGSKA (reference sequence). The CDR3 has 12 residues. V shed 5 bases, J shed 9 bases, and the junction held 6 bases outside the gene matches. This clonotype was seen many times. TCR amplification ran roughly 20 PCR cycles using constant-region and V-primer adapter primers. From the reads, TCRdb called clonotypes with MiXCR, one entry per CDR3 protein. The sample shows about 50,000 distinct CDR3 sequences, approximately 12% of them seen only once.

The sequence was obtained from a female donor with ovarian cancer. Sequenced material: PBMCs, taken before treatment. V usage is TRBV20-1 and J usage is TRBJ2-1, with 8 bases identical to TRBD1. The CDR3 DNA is TGCAGTGCTTCGCAGGGGGCCGGTGAGCAGTTCTTC. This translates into CSASQGAGEQFF.